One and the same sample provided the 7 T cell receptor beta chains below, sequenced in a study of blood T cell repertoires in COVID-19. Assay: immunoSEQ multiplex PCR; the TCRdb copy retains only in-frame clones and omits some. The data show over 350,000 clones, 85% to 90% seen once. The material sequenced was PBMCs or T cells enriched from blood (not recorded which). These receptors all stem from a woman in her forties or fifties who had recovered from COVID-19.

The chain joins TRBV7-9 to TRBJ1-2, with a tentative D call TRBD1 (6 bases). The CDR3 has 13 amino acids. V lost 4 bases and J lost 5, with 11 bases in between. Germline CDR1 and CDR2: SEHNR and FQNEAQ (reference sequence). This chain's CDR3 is CASSSAGAYGYTF. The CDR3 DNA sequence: TGTGCCAGCAGCTCTGCGGGGGCGTATGGCTACACCTTC.

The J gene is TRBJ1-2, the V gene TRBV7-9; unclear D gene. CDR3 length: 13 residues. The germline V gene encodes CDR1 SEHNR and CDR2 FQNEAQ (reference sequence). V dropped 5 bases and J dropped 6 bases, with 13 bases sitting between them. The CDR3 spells CASSRWTVDGYTF. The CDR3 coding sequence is TGTGCCAGCAGCCGGTGGACTGTCGATGGCTACACCTTC.

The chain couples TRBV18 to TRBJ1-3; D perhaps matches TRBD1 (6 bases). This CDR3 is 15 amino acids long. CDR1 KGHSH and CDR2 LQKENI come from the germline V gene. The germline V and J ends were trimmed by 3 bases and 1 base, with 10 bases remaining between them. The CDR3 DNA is TGTGCCAGCTCACCGCCGGGACAATCTGGAAACACCATATATTTT. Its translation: CASSPPGQSGNTIYF.

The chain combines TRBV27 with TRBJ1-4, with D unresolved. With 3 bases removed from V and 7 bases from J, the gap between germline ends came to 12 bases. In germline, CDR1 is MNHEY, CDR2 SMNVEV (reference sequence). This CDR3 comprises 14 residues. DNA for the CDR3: TGTGCCAGCAGTTTTGGTACTTTCCCTGAAAAACTGTTTTTT. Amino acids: CASSFGTFPEKLFF.

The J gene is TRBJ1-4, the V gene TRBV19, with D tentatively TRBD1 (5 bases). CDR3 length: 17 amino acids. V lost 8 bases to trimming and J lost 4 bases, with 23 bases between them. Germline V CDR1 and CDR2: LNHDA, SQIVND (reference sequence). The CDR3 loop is CASLPQGGGSHNEKLFF. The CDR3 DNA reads TGTGCCAGTTTACCGCAGGGAGGAGGATCCCATAATGAAAAACTGTTTTTT.

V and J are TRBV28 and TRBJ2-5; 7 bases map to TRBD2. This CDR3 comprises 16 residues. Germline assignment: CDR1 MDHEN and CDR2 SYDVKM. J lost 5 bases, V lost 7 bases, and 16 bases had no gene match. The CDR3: CASTLLGGRGSETQYF. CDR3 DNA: TGTGCCAGCACACTCCTGGGAGGGCGGGGTAGTGAGACCCAGTACTTC.

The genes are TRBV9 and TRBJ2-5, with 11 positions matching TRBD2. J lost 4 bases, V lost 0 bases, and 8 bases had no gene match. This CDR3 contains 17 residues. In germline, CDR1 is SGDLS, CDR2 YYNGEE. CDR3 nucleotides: TGTGCCAGCAGCGTAGGACTAGCGGGGCGATTAGGAGAGACCCAGTACTTC. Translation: CASSVGLAGRLGETQYF. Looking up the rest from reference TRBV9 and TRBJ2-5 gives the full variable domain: DSGVTQTPKHLITATGQRVTLRCSPRSGDLSVYWYQQSLDQGLQFLIQYYNGEERAKGNILERFSAQQFPDLHSELNLSSLELGDSALYFCASSVGLAGRLGETQYFGPGTRLLVL.